The 12 T cell receptor beta chains below were found in one sample sequenced in a study of PD-1 blockade in classical Hodgkin lymphoma. All the patients suffered relapse after autologous stem cell transplantation, and brentuximab vedotin exposure differed. Sequencing was performed with immunoSEQ multiplex PCR; in TCRdb, only in-frame clones are kept and a portion is missing. The sample has 90,000 to 100,000 clones; 80% to 90% are singletons. The sample consisted of peripheral blood mononuclear cells (PBMCs), taken before the second cycle of nivolumab. The receptors shown here come from a human donor with classical Hodgkin lymphoma.

The rearrangement links TRBV27 to TRBJ1-6; TRBD1 is a possible D gene (6 bases). The CDR3 covers 15 residues. The V gene lost 3 bases and the J gene lost 7 bases, with 13 bases spanning the gap. Germline V lookup: CDR1 MNHEY, CDR2 SMNVEV (reference sequence). The DNA of the CDR3 is TGTGCCAGCAGTTTCGTTCAGGGGTGGAATTCACCCCTCCACTTT. This gives the protein CASSFVQGWNSPLHF.

The sample holds one count of this clone. The chain joins TRBV15 to TRBJ2-2; maybe TRBD1 (6 bases). Trimming removed 8 bases at V and 1 base at J, with 8 bases between. Germline CDR1 LNHNV, CDR2 YYDKDF (reference sequence). The CDR3 totals 13 residues. The CDR3 here is CATRDKNTGELFF. DNA of the CDR3: TGTGCCACCCGGGACAAGAACACCGGGGAGCTGTTTTTT.

The chain combines TRBV6-5 with TRBJ2-1; weak D call: TRBD2 (6 bases). The CDR3 covers 15 residues. The ends were cut back, 0 bases at V and 3 bases at J, with 9 bases in the middle. From germline, CDR1 is MNHEY and CDR2 SVGAGI. This CDR3 reads CASSYSWGDYNEQFF. CDR3 coding DNA: TGTGCCAGCAGTTACTCGTGGGGGGACTACAATGAGCAGTTCTTC.

The chain carries TRBV27 and TRBJ2-2, with 10 bases matching TRBD2. V lost 3 bases, J lost 5 bases, and 6 bases stayed unmatched. The CDR3 consists of 16 residues. The V gene's germline CDR1 is MNHEY and CDR2 SMNVEV (reference sequence). The DNA for the CDR3 is TGTGCCAGCAGTTTTCTAGCGGGAGTGCATACCGGGGAGCTGTTTTTT. Its translation is CASSFLAGVHTGELFF.

The J gene is TRBJ2-7, the V gene TRBV13; D may be TRBD1 (6 bases). V lost 3 bases to trimming and J lost 1 base, with 10 bases between them. Germline loops: CDR1 PRHDT, CDR2 FYEKMQ (reference sequence). The CDR3 sequence is 14 residues long. CDR3 protein: CASSFLGGSYEQYF. The CDR3 DNA reads as TGTGCCAGCAGCTTTTTAGGGGGATCCTACGAGCAGTACTTC.

The V call is TRBV2, the J call TRBJ1-5, with 9 positions matching TRBD1. V was pared by 6 bases and J by 6 bases, with 3 bases of the junction left unmatched. This CDR3 has 13 amino acids. Germline CDR1 is SNHLY and CDR2 is FYNNEI. The CDR3 region has the DNA TGTGCCAGCAGGACAGGGGGGCTTCAGCCCCAGCATTTT. Its translation is CASRTGGLQPQHF.

About this clone: Other DNA sequences within the sample encode an identical CDR3. CDR3 in amino acids: CASSLRDSSGNTIYF. The CDR3 coding sequence is TGTGCCAGCAGCCTCCGAGACAGCTCTGGAAACACCATATATTTT. The chain employs TRBV6-5 and TRBJ1-3; maybe TRBD1 (5 bases). Per germline, CDR1 MNHEY and CDR2 SVGAGI. Trimming stripped 6 bases from V and 0 bases from J, with 12 bases between. The CDR3 has 15 residues.

V gene TRBV12-5 combines with J gene TRBJ2-7; 7 bases line up with TRBD2. After removal of 5 bases from V and 2 bases from J, the junction contained 12 bases not matched to a gene. CDR1 LGHNT and CDR2 FRNRAP come from the germline V gene. The CDR3 extends over 16 amino acids. As DNA, the CDR3 is TGTGCTAGTGGTCCTTGCCCTAGCGGACAAACCTACGAGCAGTACTTC. This encodes CASGPCPSGQTYEQYF.

In this sample, this clone turned up a few times. The chain joins TRBV5-1 to TRBJ2-5; 9 nucleotides line up with TRBD1. This CDR3 comprises 13 residues. The junction had 3 bases not matched to a gene; V was cut back by 4 bases and J by 5 bases. CDR1 SGHRS and CDR2 YFSETQ come from the germline V gene. For the CDR3, the DNA is TGCGCCAGCAGCCAAGGACAGGGGGAGACCCAGTACTTC. It encodes CASSQGQGETQYF.

The rearrangement uses TRBV6-5 and TRBJ1-1; D is undetermined. The V gene lost 5 bases and the J gene lost 3 bases, with 10 bases spanning the gap. This CDR3 comprises 13 residues. Germline lookup yields CDR1 MNHEY and CDR2 SVGAGI. CDR3 DNA: TGTGCCAGCAGTCGTGGTGATTACACTGAAGCTTTCTTT. It is translated as CASSRGDYTEAFF.

The CDR3 loop is CASSIQGGSEKLFF. CDR3 sequence (DNA): TGTGCCAGCAGTATCCAGGGTGGGAGTGAAAAACTGTTTTTT. The chain joins TRBV6-5 to TRBJ1-4; D possibly corresponds to TRBD1 (5 bases). Between the trimmed V and J ends, which lost 5 bases and 7 bases, there was a span of 14 bases. There are 14 residues in the CDR3. Germline lookup yields CDR1 MNHEY and CDR2 SVGAGI.

This clone has ten or more counts. The chain is built from TRBV7-2 and TRBJ1-2; a weak D match, TRBD1 (5 bases). The CDR3 totals 13 residues. CDR1 SGHTA and CDR2 FQGNSA come from the germline V gene. The V gene lost 5 bases and the J gene lost 3 bases, with 10 bases spanning the gap. The CDR3 nucleotides read TGTGCCAGCAGCCTTCGACAGTACTATGGCTACACCTTC. Its protein product is CASSLRQYYGYTF.